This T cell receptor (beta chain) was documented in a study of T cells after posttransplantation cyclophosphamide. Broader study findings: Tissue-infiltrating T cells from skin or gut overlapped little with blood T cells. After PTCy, TRB diversity resembled that of CNI/methotrexate controls. Later post-transplant blood repertoires were often dominated by donor CD8+ memory clones.

TCRdb keeps only in-frame clones here, not all; method: immunoSEQ multiplex PCR. The table lists more than 8,500 clones, 75% to 90% of them singletons. As regards this clone: Its cognate antigen is unknown.

The CDR3 has 14 amino acids. Between the trimmed V and J ends, which lost 0 bases and 7 bases, there was a span of 10 bases. Germline values: CDR1 SGDLS, CDR2 YYNGEE. Peripheral blood was collected from the related graft donor on the marrow donation day. V gene TRBV9 combines with J gene TRBJ2-2; D is possibly TRBD1 (6 bases). Input material: memory CD4+ T cells sorted from PBMCs. This receptor was obtained from a woman aged 55-70 years in good health, CMV-negative, and a related stem cell transplant donor. The CDR3 reads CASSVVPDSGELFF. The CDR3 bases are TGTGCCAGCAGCGTAGTTCCGGACAGCGGGGAGCTGTTTTTT.